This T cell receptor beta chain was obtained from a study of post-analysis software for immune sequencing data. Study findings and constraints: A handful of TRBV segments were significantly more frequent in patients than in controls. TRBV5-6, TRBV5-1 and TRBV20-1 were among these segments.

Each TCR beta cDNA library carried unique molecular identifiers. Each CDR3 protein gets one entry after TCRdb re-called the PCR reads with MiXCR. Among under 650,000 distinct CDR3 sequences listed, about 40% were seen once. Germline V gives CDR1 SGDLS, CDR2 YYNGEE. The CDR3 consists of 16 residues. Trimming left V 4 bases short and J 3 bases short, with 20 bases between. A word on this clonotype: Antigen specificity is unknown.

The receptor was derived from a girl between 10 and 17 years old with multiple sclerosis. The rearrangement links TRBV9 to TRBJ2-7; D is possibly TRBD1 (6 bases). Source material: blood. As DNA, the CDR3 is TGTGCCAGCAGCTTAGGGCCCGGGACAATGAGCTACGAGCAGTACTTC. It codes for CASSLGPGTMSYEQYF.